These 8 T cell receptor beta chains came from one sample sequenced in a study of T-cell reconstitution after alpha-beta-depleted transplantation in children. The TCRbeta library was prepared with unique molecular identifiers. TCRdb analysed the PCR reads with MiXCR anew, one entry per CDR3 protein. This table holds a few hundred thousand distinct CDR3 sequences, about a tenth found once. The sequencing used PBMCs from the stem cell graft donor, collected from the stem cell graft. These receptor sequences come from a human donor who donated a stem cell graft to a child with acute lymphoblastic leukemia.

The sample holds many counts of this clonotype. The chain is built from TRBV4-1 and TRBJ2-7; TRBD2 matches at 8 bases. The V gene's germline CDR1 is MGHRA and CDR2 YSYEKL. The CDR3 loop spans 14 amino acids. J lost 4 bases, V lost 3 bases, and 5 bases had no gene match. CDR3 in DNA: TGCGCCAGCAGCCACGGACTAGCAGGGTACGAGCAGTACTTC. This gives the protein CASSHGLAGYEQYF.

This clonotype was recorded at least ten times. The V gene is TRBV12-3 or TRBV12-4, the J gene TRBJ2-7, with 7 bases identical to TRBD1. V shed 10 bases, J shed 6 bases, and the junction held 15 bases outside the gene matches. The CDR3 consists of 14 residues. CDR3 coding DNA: TGTGCCACCACGACAGGGACGTTCGGAGGCGAGCAGTACTTC. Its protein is CATTTGTFGGEQYF.

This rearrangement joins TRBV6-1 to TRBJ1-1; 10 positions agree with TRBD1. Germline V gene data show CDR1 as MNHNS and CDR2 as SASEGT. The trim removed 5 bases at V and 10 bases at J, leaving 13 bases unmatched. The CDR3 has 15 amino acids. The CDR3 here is CASSPEAGTGAGAFF. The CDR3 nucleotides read TGTGCCAGCAGTCCCGAGGCCGGGACAGGGGCAGGAGCTTTCTTT.

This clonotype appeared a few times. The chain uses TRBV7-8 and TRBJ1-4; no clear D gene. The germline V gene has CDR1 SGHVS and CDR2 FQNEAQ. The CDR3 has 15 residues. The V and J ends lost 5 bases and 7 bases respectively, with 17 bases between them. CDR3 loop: CASSHLVGGGEKLFF. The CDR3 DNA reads TGTGCCAGCAGCCACTTGGTCGGAGGCGGTGAAAAACTGTTTTTT.

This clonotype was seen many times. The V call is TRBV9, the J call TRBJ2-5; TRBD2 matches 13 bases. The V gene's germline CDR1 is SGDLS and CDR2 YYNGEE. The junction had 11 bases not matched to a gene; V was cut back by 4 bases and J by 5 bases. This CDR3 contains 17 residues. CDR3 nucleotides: TGTGCCAGCAGCCCAGGGGAACTAGCGGGAGGGATGGAGACCCAGTACTTC. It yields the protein CASSPGELAGGMETQYF.

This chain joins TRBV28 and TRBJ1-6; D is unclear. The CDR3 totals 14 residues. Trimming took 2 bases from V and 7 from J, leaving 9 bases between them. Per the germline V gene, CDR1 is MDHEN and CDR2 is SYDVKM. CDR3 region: CASSLPSSNSPLHF. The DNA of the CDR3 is TGTGCCAGCAGTTTACCCTCTTCCAATTCACCCCTCCACTTT.

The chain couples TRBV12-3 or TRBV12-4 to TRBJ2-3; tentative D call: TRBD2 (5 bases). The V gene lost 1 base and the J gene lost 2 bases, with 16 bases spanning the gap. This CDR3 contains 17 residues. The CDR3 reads CASSLDPGAGLTDTQYF. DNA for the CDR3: TGTGCCAGCAGTTTAGATCCTGGCGCGGGCCTCACAGATACGCAGTATTTT.

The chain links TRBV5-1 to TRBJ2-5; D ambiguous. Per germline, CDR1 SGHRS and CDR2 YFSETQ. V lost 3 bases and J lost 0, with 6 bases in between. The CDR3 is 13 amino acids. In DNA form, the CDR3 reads TGCGCCAGCAGCTCGGAGTACCAAGAGACCCAGTACTTC. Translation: CASSSEYQETQYF.